This T cell receptor (beta chain) was identified in a study of T-cell reconstitution after alpha-beta-depleted transplantation in children. Study-wide points: Several hundred expanded graft clones reportedly supplied alpha-beta T cells about two months after transplant. Surviving recipient T cells and thymic progenitors underlay high day-60 TCRbeta diversity in some patients.

V was pared by 3 bases and J by 5 bases, with 10 bases between. CDR1 and CDR2 from the germline V gene are KGHSH and LQKENI. CDR3 size: 13 residues. This clonotype has a count of ten or more. Its specificity is unknown. The TCRbeta library was prepared with unique molecular identifiers. TCRdb analysed the PCR reads with MiXCR anew, one entry per CDR3 protein. The sample comprises roughly 400,000 distinct CDR3 sequences, 43% of which are singletons, and 27% rests with the top ten. This specimen was PBMCs, taken before TCRalphabeta/CD19-depleted stem cell transplant. The gene calls are TRBV18 and TRBJ2-5, with D uncertain. The sequence was collected from a girl aged 2 to 10 with aplastic anemia, due to receive a stem cell transplant. CDR3 coding DNA: TGTGCCAGCTCACCCGACGGGCCTGAGACCCAGTACTTC. It specifies CASSPDGPETQYF.